A single sample gave rise to the 9 T cell receptor beta chains below, sequenced in a study of OX40 agonist ivuxolimab in advanced cancers. Library preparation used the immunoSEQ multiplex PCR assay. This is the immuneACCESS table as TCRdb keeps it, with only in-frame sequences that have V and J called. A part of the clones is gone; compared with another copy, unresolved V genes explain less than half, and the rest is unexplained. The sample has 55,000 or so clones on record, 85% to 90% of them singletons. The ten top clones hold around 6.4% of the sample. This material consisted of CD4+ or CD8+ T cells sorted from blood, taken in a trial of the OX40 agonist ivuxolimab. The receptors here all came from an adult with an advanced solid tumor such as melanoma, head and neck, liver or kidney cancer.

The chain carries TRBV30 and TRBJ2-2; D tentatively fits TRBD1 or TRBD2 (5 bases each). Trimming took 3 bases from V and 5 from J, leaving 16 bases between them. CDR3 length equals 15 residues. Germline V gene sequence: CDR1 GTSNPN, CDR2 SVGIG (reference sequence). The CDR3 DNA reads TGTGCCTGGAGAACAGTCAGGGCGGGTACCGGGGAGCTGTTTTTT. Protein sequence: CAWRTVRAGTGELFF.

In this sample, this clone turned up once. This chain's CDR3 is CASSLEAGNSGNTIYF. The CDR3 DNA sequence: TGTGCCAGCAGCTTAGAGGCGGGCAACTCTGGAAACACCATATATTTT. This sequence joins TRBV7-8 and TRBJ1-3; D unresolved. The germline V and J ends were trimmed by 1 base and 0 bases, with 10 bases remaining between them. CDR3 size: 16 residues. The germline V gene encodes CDR1 SGHVS and CDR2 FQNEAQ.

The chain has TRBV6-6 and TRBJ1-1, with D unclear. Germline CDR1 is MNHNY and CDR2 is SVGAGI (reference sequence). Trimming removed 6 bases at V and 1 base at J, with 12 bases between. This CDR3 contains 14 residues. CDR3 amino acids: CASRDPNGNTEAFF. The CDR3 DNA is TGTGCCAGCAGGGACCCTAACGGGAACACTGAAGCTTTCTTT.

The chain recombines TRBV5-1 with TRBJ1-6; 9 bases are a match to TRBD1. CDR1 and CDR2 (germline): SGHRS, YFSETQ. The ends lost 1 base at V and 0 bases at J; junction bases unmatched: 5. The CDR3 covers 18 residues. The CDR3, as DNA: TGCGCCAGCAGCTTGACGACAGGGGGAAGCTCCTATAATTCACCCCTCCACTTT. Its protein is CASSLTTGGSSYNSPLHF.

For the CDR3, the DNA is TGTGCCAGCAGACCGACGAGCAATCAGCCCCAGCATTTT. This encodes CASRPTSNQPQHF. V usage is TRBV27 and J usage is TRBJ1-5; D uncertain. Per germline, CDR1 MNHEY and CDR2 SMNVEV (reference sequence). This CDR3 contains 13 residues. The V end lost 6 bases, the J end lost 1 base, and 7 bases lay between the germline ends.

This chain links TRBV6-5 with TRBJ1-2; D gene uncertain. The ends were cut back, 6 bases at V and 6 bases at J, with 17 bases in the middle. This CDR3 comprises 14 residues. Looked up from germline, CDR1 is MNHEY and CDR2 is SVGAGI. DNA of the CDR3: TGTGCCAGCAGCCTCCGCTCGGGGTTGAATGGCTACACCTTC. Translating gives CASSLRSGLNGYTF.

The chain recombines TRBV2 with TRBJ1-4; D remains unclear. Between the trimmed V and J ends, which lost 3 bases and 4 bases, there was a span of 9 bases. This CDR3 has 14 residues. The germline CDR1 and CDR2 sequences are SNHLY and FYNNEI. CDR3 sequence reads: CASSDSRNNEKLFF. The CDR3 DNA sequence: TGTGCCAGCAGTGATAGTCGGAATAATGAAAAACTGTTTTTT.

The rearrangement links TRBV11-2 to TRBJ1-2, with TRBD1 identical over 9 bases. V lost 0 bases to trimming and J lost 8 bases; unmatched junction nucleotides: 7. This CDR3 has 15 amino acids. Germline V gives CDR1 SGHAT, CDR2 FQNNGV. Written as DNA, the CDR3 is TGTGCCAGCAGCTTAGAACCAACAGGGGGCCTGGGCTACACCTTC. Its protein is CASSLEPTGGLGYTF.

This clone has just one count. CDR3 sequence: CASSSVVLPGAYNTGELFF. The CDR3 DNA reads as TGTGCCAGCAGTAGCGTGGTCCTACCGGGGGCATATAACACCGGGGAGCTGTTTTTT. The genes are TRBV27 and TRBJ2-2; D is possibly TRBD1 or TRBD2 (6 bases each). V was pared by 5 bases and J by 2 bases, with 24 bases between. This CDR3 has 19 amino acids. Germline V gene lookup returns CDR1 MNHEY and CDR2 SMNVEV (reference sequence).